Listed here are 16 T cell receptor beta chains from one sample, sequenced in a study of blood T cell repertoires in COVID-19 (dated by TCRdb to 2018 to 2021). Library prep was done by the immunoSEQ multiplex PCR assay. What TCRdb holds here is the immuneACCESS table cut down to in-frame rearrangements. Part of the clones is not present; checked against another copy, under half of the missing clones reflect an unresolved V gene, and the others are unexplained. The sample table shows 200,000 to 250,000 clones, and about nine tenths are seen once. Jointly, the top ten make up 2% to 3% of the sample. The sample taken for sequencing was peripheral blood. The receptors come from a man aged 25-40 years with COVID-19, enrolled during active disease.

This chain uses TRBV18 with TRBJ1-4, with TRBD1 matching over 10 bases. The CDR3 consists of 15 residues. Unmatched junction bases numbered 7, after V lost 2 bases and J lost 10 bases. Germline values: CDR1 KGHSH, CDR2 LQKENI. CDR3 bases: TGTGCCAGCTCACCAATGGGACAGGGGAGAGGAAAACTGTTTTTT. Residues: CASSPMGQGRGKLFF.

CDR3 bases: TGCGCCAGCAGCCAAGTTGTAGCGCCGAGCTCCTATAATTCACCCCTCCACTTT. It specifies CASSQVVAPSSYNSPLHF. The V gene is TRBV4-3, the J gene TRBJ1-6; D is unclear. Germline CDR1 and CDR2: LGHNA and YSLEER. There are 18 residues in the CDR3. V dropped 1 base and J dropped 0 bases, with 13 bases sitting between them.

This sequence joins TRBV24-1 and TRBJ2-1, with TRBD2 identical over 7 bases. Germline CDR1 reads KGHDR; CDR2 reads SFDVKD. With 9 bases clipped from V and 4 bases from J, the junction kept 17 bases outside the gene matches. The CDR3 is 17 amino acids. The CDR3 nucleotides read TGTGCCACCGCCGGTGGGAAGGGAAGGGAGGGTTACAATGAGCAGTTCTTC. Amino acids: CATAGGKGREGYNEQFF.

The V and J genes are TRBV4-1 and TRBJ2-7; 9 positions agree with TRBD1. The germline V gene encodes CDR1 MGHRA and CDR2 YSYEKL. The CDR3 is 17 residues long. The V segment lost 2 bases and the J segment 2 bases; nucleotides outside the gene matches: 10. CDR3 DNA sequence: TGCGCCAGCAGCCAATCCCTTAACAGGGGGCAACCCTACGAGCAGTACTTC. The encoded protein is CASSQSLNRGQPYEQYF.

V and J are TRBV27 and TRBJ2-1; 7 positions match TRBD1. The length of the CDR3 is 15 residues. V lost 5 bases and J lost 6; bases outside the gene matches: 10. Germline V lookup: CDR1 MNHEY, CDR2 SMNVEV (reference sequence). CDR3 bases: TGTGCCAGCAGTAAACACTTCGACAGGGTCAATGAGCAGTTCTTC. It is translated as CASSKHFDRVNEQFF.

The chain uses TRBV5-4 and TRBJ2-3, with 8 positions matching TRBD2. This CDR3 region has 15 residues. Germline CDR1 and CDR2: SGHNT and YYREEE (reference sequence). J gave up 3 bases and V 2 bases, and 5 bases lay outside the gene matches. The CDR3 nucleotides read TGTGCCAGCAGCTTTAGCGGGGTTGGTACAGATACGCAGTATTTT. It encodes CASSFSGVGTDTQYF.

This clone was seen a handful of times. The J gene is TRBJ1-6, the V gene TRBV9, with D possibly being TRBD1 (5 bases). Germline assignment: CDR1 SGDLS and CDR2 YYNGEE. V lost 3 bases and J 9 bases, leaving 19 bases between the germline ends. There are 16 residues in the CDR3. The CDR3 region has the DNA TGTGCCAGCAGCGCCCCATCAGGGTACGAAGGTTCACCCCTCCACTTT. This gives the protein CASSAPSGYEGSPLHF.

The chain links TRBV5-4 to TRBJ1-6; TRBD1 might be the D (5 bases). This CDR3 is 13 amino acids long. Per the germline V gene, CDR1 is SGHNT and CDR2 is YYREEE (reference sequence). Trimming took 0 bases from V and 14 from J, leaving 12 bases between them. The CDR3 DNA sequence: TGTGCCAGCAGCTTGGGGGGGGAGTCTACCCTCCACTTT. This gives the protein CASSLGGESTLHF. Combining the CDR3 with reference TRBV5-4 and TRBJ1-6 gives the whole variable domain ETGVTQSPTHLIKTRGQQVTLRCSSQSGHNTVSWYQQALGQGPQFIFQYYREEENGRGNFPPRFSGLQFPNYSSELNVNALELDDSALYLCASSLGGESTLHFGNGTRLTVT.

This clone was seen only a few times. CDR3 in amino acids: CAISEFNTGVSNQPQHF. As DNA, the CDR3 is TGTGCCATCAGTGAGTTCAACACAGGGGTGAGCAATCAGCCCCAGCATTTT. The chain joins TRBV10-3 to TRBJ1-5; the match to TRBD1 covers 7 bases. The CDR3 contains 17 residues. Germline V gene sequence: CDR1 ENHRY, CDR2 SYGVKD. With V trimmed by 1 base and J by 1 base, 7 bases remained unmatched.

The V call is TRBV18, the J call TRBJ1-2, with 8 positions matching TRBD1. The V gene's germline CDR1 is KGHSH and CDR2 LQKENI. The CDR3 contains 13 residues. Trimming cost V 6 bases and J 5 bases; bases outside gene matches: 5. CDR3: CASSPDRVYGYTF. As DNA, the CDR3 is TGTGCCAGCTCGCCGGACAGGGTGTATGGCTACACCTTC.

This chain joins TRBV16 and TRBJ1-2; D unresolved. This CDR3 comprises 12 residues. CDR1 is KGHSY and CDR2 is FQNENV in the germline V gene. The germline V and J ends were trimmed by 0 bases and 13 bases, with 12 bases remaining between them. Written as DNA, the CDR3 is TGTGCCAGCAGCCAATCTCGGGCAGGAGGCACCTTC. The encoded protein is CASSQSRAGGTF.

This clone appeared once. The rearrangement joins TRBV6-5 to TRBJ1-4; possibly TRBD1 for D (6 bases). CDR1 and CDR2 from the germline V gene are MNHEY and SVGAGI. Between the trimmed V and J ends, which lost 2 bases and 0 bases, there was a span of 10 bases. The length of the CDR3 is 16 residues. CDR3 loop: CASSYGTFTTNEKLFF. In DNA form, the CDR3 reads TGTGCCAGCAGTTACGGGACATTTACAACTAATGAAAAACTGTTTTTT.

The chain uses TRBV19 and TRBJ1-5; a weak D match, TRBD1 (5 bases). This CDR3 region has 12 residues. V was clipped by 5 bases and J by 6 bases, with 8 bases between them. The germline V gene has CDR1 LNHDA and CDR2 SQIVND (reference sequence). The CDR3 sequence is CASSPGFQPQHF. In DNA, the CDR3 is TGTGCCAGTAGTCCAGGGTTTCAGCCCCAGCATTTT.

The gene calls are TRBV3-1 (or the pseudogene TRBV3-2) and TRBJ1-5; maybe TRBD1 (6 bases). The CDR3 sequence is 14 residues long. Trimming removed 5 bases from V and 3 bases from J, with 11 bases in between. Germline loops: CDR1 LGHDT, CDR2 YNNKEL (reference sequence). CDR3: CASSEDSSNQPQHF. The DNA of the CDR3 is TGTGCCAGCAGCGAGGACAGTTCCAATCAGCCCCAGCATTTT.

The chain couples TRBV29-1 to TRBJ1-1, with D possibly being TRBD1 (6 bases). Germline CDR1 and CDR2: SQVTM and ANQGSEA. CDR3 length: 12 amino acids. V lost 4 bases and J 1 base, leaving 7 bases between the germline ends. CDR3 nucleotide sequence: TGCAGCGTTGGGGGACAGAACACTGAAGCTTTCTTT. As protein: CSVGGQNTEAFF.

V is TRBV12-5 and J is TRBJ1-3, with 9 bases matching TRBD1. V dropped 1 base and J dropped 4; count of bases not matched to a gene: 5. Looked up from germline, CDR1 is LGHNT and CDR2 is FRNRAP. The CDR3 is made up of 16 amino acids. CDR3 amino acids: CASGLAWTGAGNTIYF. The CDR3 DNA follows: TGTGCTAGTGGTTTGGCCTGGACAGGGGCGGGAAACACCATATATTTT.